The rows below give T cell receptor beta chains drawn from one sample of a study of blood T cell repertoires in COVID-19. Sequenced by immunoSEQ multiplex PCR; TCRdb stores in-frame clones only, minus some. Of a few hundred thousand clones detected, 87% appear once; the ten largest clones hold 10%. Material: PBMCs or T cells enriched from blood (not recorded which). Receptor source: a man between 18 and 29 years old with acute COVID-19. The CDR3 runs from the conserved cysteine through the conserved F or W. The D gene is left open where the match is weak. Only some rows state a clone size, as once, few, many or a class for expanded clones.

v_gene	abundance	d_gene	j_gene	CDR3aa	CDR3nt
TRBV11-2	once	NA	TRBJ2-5	CASSNAGSLETQYF	TGTGCCAGCAGTAATGCGGGCAGCCTAGAGACCCAGTACTTC
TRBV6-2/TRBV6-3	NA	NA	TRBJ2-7	CASSYFLSYEQYF	TGTGCCAGCAGTTACTTCTTGTCCTACGAGCAGTACTTC
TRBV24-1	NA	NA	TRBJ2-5	CATSDSTRVETQYF	TGTGCCACCAGTGATTCGACTAGAGTGGAGACCCAGTACTTC
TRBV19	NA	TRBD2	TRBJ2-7	CASSIGLAINEQYF	TGTGCCAGTAGTATTGGACTAGCGATCAACGAGCAGTACTTC
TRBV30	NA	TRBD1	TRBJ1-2	CAWSPRTGTNYGYTF	TGTGCCTGGAGTCCTAGGACAGGAACTAACTATGGCTACACCTTC
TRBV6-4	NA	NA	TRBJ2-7	CASSDLEDEQYF	TGTGCCAGCAGTGACTTGGAGGACGAGCAGTACTTC
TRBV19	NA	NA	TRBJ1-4	CASQRGNEKLFF	TGTGCCAGTCAGCGAGGTAATGAAAAACTGTTTTTT
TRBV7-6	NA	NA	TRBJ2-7	CASSHQGKGYEQYF	TGTGCCAGCAGCCATCAGGGTAAGGGCTACGAGCAGTACTTC
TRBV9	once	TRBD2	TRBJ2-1	CASSELATAYNEQFF	TGTGCCAGCAGCGAACTAGCGACGGCGTACAATGAGCAGTTCTTC
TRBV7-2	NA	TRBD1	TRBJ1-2	CASSTSGQGHYGYTF	TGTGCCAGCAGCACCAGCGGACAGGGGCACTATGGCTACACCTTC
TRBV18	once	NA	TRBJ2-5	CASSPSGYQETQYF	TGTGCCAGCTCACCTTCGGGGTACCAAGAGACCCAGTACTTC
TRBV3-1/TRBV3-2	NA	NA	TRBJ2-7	CASSQETLASEQYF	TGTGCCAGCAGCCAAGAGACTCTAGCGAGTGAGCAGTACTTC
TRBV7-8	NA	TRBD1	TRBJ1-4	CASSWDSGVATNEKLFF	TGTGCCAGCAGCTGGGACAGCGGAGTTGCAACTAATGAAAAACTGTTTTTT
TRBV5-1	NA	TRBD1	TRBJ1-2	CASSSHDRGNGYTF	TGCGCCAGCAGCTCCCATGACAGGGGCAATGGCTACACCTTC
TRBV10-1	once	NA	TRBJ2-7	CASFLGGSALNYEQYF	TGCGCCAGCTTTCTCGGGGGATCAGCGCTAAACTACGAGCAGTACTTC
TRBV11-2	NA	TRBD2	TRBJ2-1	CASSLARNGGSTVNEQFF	TGTGCCAGCAGCTTAGCGAGGAACGGCGGGAGCACAGTCAATGAGCAGTTCTTC
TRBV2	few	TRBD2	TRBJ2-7	CASASGGLAGAEQYF	TGTGCCAGCGCCTCGGGGGGACTAGCGGGAGCCGAGCAGTACTTC
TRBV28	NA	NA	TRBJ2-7	CATGQNAVYEQYF	TGTGCCACTGGACAGAATGCTGTCTACGAGCAGTACTTC